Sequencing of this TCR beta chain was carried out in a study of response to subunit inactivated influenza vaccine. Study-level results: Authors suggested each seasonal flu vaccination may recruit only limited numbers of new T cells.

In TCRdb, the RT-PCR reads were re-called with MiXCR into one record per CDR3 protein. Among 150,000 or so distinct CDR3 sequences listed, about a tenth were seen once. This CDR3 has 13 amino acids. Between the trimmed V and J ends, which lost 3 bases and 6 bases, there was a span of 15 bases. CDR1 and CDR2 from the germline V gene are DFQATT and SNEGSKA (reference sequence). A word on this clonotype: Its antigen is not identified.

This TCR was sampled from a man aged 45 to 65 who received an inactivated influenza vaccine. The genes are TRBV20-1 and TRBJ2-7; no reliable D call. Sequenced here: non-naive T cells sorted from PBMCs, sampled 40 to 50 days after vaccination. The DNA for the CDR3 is TGCAGTGCTAGCGCCATAGTAGTTCTCGAGCAGTACTTC. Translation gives CSASAIVVLEQYF.